The rows below give T cell receptor beta chains drawn from one sample of a study of OX40 agonist ivuxolimab in advanced cancers. Measured with immunoSEQ multiplex PCR; TCRdb has only the in-frame clones, and not every one. The repertoire holds over 50,000 clones, 70% to 90% seen once, with roughly 5% in the top ten. The sample here was CD4+ or CD8+ T cells sorted from blood, taken in a trial of the OX40 agonist ivuxolimab. These receptors all come from an adult with an advanced solid tumor such as melanoma, head and neck, liver or kidney cancer. Both conserved end residues are part of each CDR3. A D gene is named only where the DNA matches it firmly. Clone sizes are given selectively: once, few, many, or a class where the clone is expanded.

clone size,D gene,J gene,V gene,CDR3 protein,CDR3 DNA
NA,NA,TRBJ1-1,TRBV18,CASSRGEGTEAFF,TGTGCCAGCTCTCGGGGGGAGGGCACTGAAGCTTTCTTT
NA,NA,TRBJ2-5,TRBV7-3,CASSLVNQETQYF,TGTGCCAGCAGCTTGGTCAACCAAGAGACCCAGTACTTC
few,TRBD2,TRBJ2-5,TRBV7-9,CASSPGTSGSGAETQYF,TGTGCCAGCAGCCCTGGGACTAGCGGGAGCGGCGCGGAGACCCAGTACTTC
NA,TRBD1,TRBJ1-6,TRBV28,CASSLLPGQGSPPLHF,TGTGCCAGCAGTTTACTCCCGGGACAGGGGTCTCCACCCCTCCACTTT
NA,NA,TRBJ2-1,TRBV4-1,CASSQFYRAGNEQFF,TGCGCCAGCAGCCAATTTTACCGGGCAGGAAATGAGCAGTTCTTC
NA,NA,TRBJ2-6,TRBV7-9,CASSVTGLSGANVLTF,TGTGCCAGCAGCGTGACAGGCCTCTCTGGGGCCAACGTCCTGACTTTC
NA,TRBD1,TRBJ2-6,TRBV10-3,CAISYQGEGSGANVLTF,TGTGCCATCAGCTACCAGGGGGAAGGGTCTGGGGCCAACGTCCTGACTTTC
NA,NA,TRBJ2-7,TRBV18,CASSPLVVTGSYEQYF,TGTGCCAGCTCACCATTAGTCGTCACAGGATCCTACGAGCAGTACTTC
once,NA,TRBJ1-1,TRBV27,CASSFRHRERAFF,TGTGCCAGCAGCTTCCGCCACAGGGAGAGGGCTTTCTTT
NA,NA,TRBJ2-1,TRBV5-1,CASSLDLGVRQFF,TGCGCCAGCAGCTTGGATCTTGGGGTAAGGCAGTTCTTC
NA,NA,TRBJ1-4,TRBV7-9,CASSLAVTGPGRGKLFF,TGTGCCAGCAGCTTAGCGGTTACAGGGCCGGGCAGGGGAAAACTGTTTTTT
NA,NA,TRBJ2-7,TRBV6-5,CASSPPRNYEQYF,TGTGCCAGTTCACCACCGCGAAACTACGAGCAGTACTTC
NA,TRBD1,TRBJ2-5,TRBV5-1,CASSIGQGARETQYF,TGCGCCAGCAGCATAGGACAGGGGGCGAGAGAGACCCAGTACTTC
NA,TRBD1,TRBJ1-2,TRBV25-1,CASMGNRGQGVYGYTF,TGTGCCAGCATGGGGAATCGGGGACAGGGGGTCTATGGCTACACCTTC
NA,NA,TRBJ1-3,TRBV7-9,CASSLAKGAGNTIYF,TGTGCCAGCAGCTTAGCGAAGGGGGCTGGAAACACCATATATTTT
NA,NA,TRBJ2-7,TRBV28,CASSFTGSGSYEQYF,TGTGCCAGCAGTTTCACGGGTTCAGGCTCCTACGAGCAGTACTTC
once,NA,TRBJ2-2,TRBV9,CASSDPTGELFF,TGTGCCAGCAGCGACCCCACCGGGGAGCTGTTTTTT
NA,TRBD1,TRBJ1-2,TRBV6-1,CASSEVQGGGYTF,TGTGCCAGCAGTGAAGTTCAGGGGGGAGGCTACACCTTC
NA,NA,TRBJ1-2,TRBV6-5,CASSYSTPKEGYTF,TGTGCCAGCAGTTACTCGACCCCTAAGGAGGGCTACACCTTC
NA,TRBD2,TRBJ2-7,TRBV5-1,CASSTGGERYEQYF,TGCGCCAGCAGCACGGGGGGTGAGCGCTACGAGCAGTACTTC
NA,NA,TRBJ1-6,TRBV7-6,CASSLAQRDSPLHF,TGTGCCAGCAGCTTGGCGCAGAGAGATTCACCCCTCCACTTT
NA,NA,TRBJ2-7,TRBV9,CASSVEPLSSYEQYF,TGTGCCAGCAGCGTAGAACCGTTGAGCTCCTACGAGCAGTACTTC
NA,TRBD1,TRBJ2-1,TRBV27,CATSSGTAYNEQFF,TGTGCCACCTCATCCGGGACAGCCTACAATGAGCAGTTCTTC
NA,NA,TRBJ1-1,TRBV28,CASTLGGFSLEAFF,TGTGCCAGCACCCTGGGAGGGTTTAGTCTTGAAGCTTTCTTT
NA,NA,TRBJ2-7,TRBV10-2,CASTAAGRGTYEQYF,TGCGCCAGTACTGCCGCGGGTCGCGGGACCTACGAGCAGTACTTC
NA,NA,TRBJ2-1,TRBV7-2,CASSLRALPEQFF,TGTGCCAGCAGCTTGCGGGCCCTCCCCGAGCAGTTCTTC